The 19 T cell receptor beta chains given below trace back to one sample, sequenced in a study of radiation and T cells in renal cell carcinoma. Treatment reported: treatment-naive control, cytoreductive nephrectomy. Here immunoSEQ multiplex PCR was the method, and the copy in TCRdb shows in-frame clones only, minus some. Among 10,000 to 15,000 clones, over 60% were seen once, and the ten largest hold roughly 20%. The sample consisted of tumor tissue, taken from a patient whose treatment was nephrectomy without radiotherapy. All receptors derive from a woman older than 75 with renal cell carcinoma.

In its sample, this clone ranks as medium-sized. The chain couples TRBV5-3 to TRBJ1-5; 12 nucleotides align to TRBD1. TRBV5-3 is an ORF, and what it does is uncertain. The CDR3 contains 20 residues. Trimming took 4 bases from V and 2 from J; bases not matched to a gene: 16. The CDR3 spells CARSAHRDRGLRWGNQPQHF. As DNA, the CDR3 is TGTGCCAGAAGCGCTCACCGGGACAGGGGGCTTAGGTGGGGCAATCAGCCCCAGCATTTT.

The chain combines TRBV11-2 with TRBJ2-7; a possible D gene is TRBD1 (5 bases). Deletions cut 0 bases from V and 2 bases from J, with 11 bases between. Looked up from germline, CDR1 is SGHAT and CDR2 is FQNNGV. The CDR3 extends over 15 amino acids. The CDR3 loop reads CASSLDRDRAYEQYF. The CDR3 DNA reads TGTGCCAGCAGCTTAGATCGAGACAGAGCCTACGAGCAGTACTTC.

This clone was counted only a few times. The chain couples TRBV19 to TRBJ1-2; 8 bases match TRBD1. The V and J ends lost 1 base and 4 bases, in that order; junction bases with no gene match: 5. CDR3 length: 15 amino acids. CDR1 is LNHDA, CDR2 SQIVND, per germline (reference sequence). CDR3 sequence: CASSIGQGARYGYTF. The CDR3 region has the DNA TGTGCCAGTAGTATAGGGCAGGGGGCGCGCTATGGCTACACCTTC.

The chain recombines TRBV28 with TRBJ1-5; D remains unclear. Germline loops: CDR1 MDHEN, CDR2 SYDVKM. Between the trimmed V and J ends, which lost 3 bases and 4 bases, there was a span of 10 bases. The CDR3 runs 14 residues. The CDR3 nucleotides read TGTGCCAGCAGTTTTTCGCCGACTAATCAGCCCCAGCATTTT. This translates into CASSFSPTNQPQHF.

This clone has just a few counts. The chain links TRBV11-3 to TRBJ2-7; D is unresolved. This CDR3 is 13 amino acids long. Germline V gene data show CDR1 as SGHNT and CDR2 as YENEEA. V dropped 1 base and J dropped 1 base, with 5 bases sitting between them. The CDR3 region has the DNA TGTGCCAGCAGCTTAGGTCCGTCCTACGAGCAGTACTTC. This encodes CASSLGPSYEQYF.

A word on this clone: This CDR3 is also generated by other DNA sequences in the sample. The CDR3 DNA follows: TGTGCCAGCAGCTTAGTGGGGTTTAGCACAGATACGCAGTATTTT. Amino acid sequence: CASSLVGFSTDTQYF. This rearrangement joins TRBV11-2 to TRBJ2-3, with D uncertain. CDR1 is SGHAT, CDR2 FQNNGV, per germline. Deletions cut 1 base from V and 0 bases from J, with 8 bases between. The CDR3 has 15 residues.

The chain joins TRBV5-1 to TRBJ1-2; D gene ambiguous. V was pared by 0 bases and J by 0 bases, with 9 bases between. The CDR3 is 15 amino acids. Germline loops: CDR1 SGHRS, CDR2 YFSETQ. The CDR3 region is CASSLESGPNYGYTF. CDR3 nucleotides: TGCGCCAGCAGCTTGGAGTCAGGACCTAACTATGGCTACACCTTC.

As to this clone: The junction departs from germline at one end; a sequencing error may be responsible. The chain links TRBV29-1 to TRBJ2-5, with TRBD1 as a possible D gene (6 bases). The better agreement between TRBJ2-7 and the DNA end casts doubt on the J call. The germline CDR1 and CDR2 sequences are SQVTM and ANQGSEA. CDR3 size: 12 residues. CDR3 in amino acids: CSAETGFYEQYF. Written as DNA, the CDR3 is TGCAGCGCTGAAACAGGGTTTTACGAGCAGTACTTC.

This clone is medium-sized by share. This sequence joins TRBV29-1 and TRBJ2-1, with D tentatively TRBD1 (6 bases). Germline V gene sequence: CDR1 SQVTM, CDR2 ANQGSEA. The CDR3 has 13 residues. The V end was cut by 5 bases, the J end by 4 bases, with 12 bases between. In DNA, the CDR3 is TGCAGCGTTAGGGACATTAGATACAATGAGCAGTTCTTC. It is translated as CSVRDIRYNEQFF.

The chain joins TRBV5-4 to TRBJ2-2; D is unclear. The CDR3 runs 14 residues. The V gene's germline CDR1 is SGHNT and CDR2 YYREEE (reference sequence). Deletions cut 1 base from V and 4 bases from J, with 8 bases between. CDR3 protein: CASSLSQSTGELFF. CDR3 sequence (DNA): TGTGCCAGCAGCTTGAGTCAGAGCACCGGGGAGCTGTTTTTT.

The rearrangement uses TRBV7-8 and TRBJ1-1; D is ambiguous. Trimming took 2 bases from V and 1 from J, leaving 11 bases between them. CDR1 is SGHVS, CDR2 FQNEAQ, per germline. The CDR3 has 15 residues. CDR3 coding DNA: TGTGCCAGCAGCTTAACGCTCTGGACGAACACTGAAGCTTTCTTT. Its translation is CASSLTLWTNTEAFF.

The V call is TRBV7-2, the J call TRBJ1-5; D remains ambiguous. Germline V gives CDR1 SGHTA, CDR2 FQGNSA. Trimming removed 1 base from V and 3 bases from J, with 13 bases in between. The CDR3 has 16 residues. CDR3 sequence reads: CASSLVGPGNNQPQHF. CDR3 DNA: TGTGCCAGCAGCTTAGTGGGCCCTGGGAACAATCAGCCCCAGCATTTT.

The chain uses TRBV6-6 and TRBJ1-1; D gene ambiguous. Germline assignment: CDR1 MNHNY and CDR2 SVGAGI (reference sequence). V lost 0 bases and J lost 5, with 7 bases in between. The CDR3 contains 13 residues. The CDR3 spells CASSYSPGTEAFF. The CDR3 nucleotides are TGTGCCAGCAGTTACTCACCGGGGACTGAAGCTTTCTTT.

CDR3 coding DNA: TGTGCCAGCAGCTTAGGCCAGAACACTGAAGCTTTCTTT. Amino acid sequence: CASSLGQNTEAFF. J is TRBJ1-1 and V is TRBV7-2; D remains unclear. The V end lost 1 base, the J end lost 1 base, and 4 bases lay between the germline ends. The CDR3 covers 13 residues. Germline V gene data show CDR1 as SGHTA and CDR2 as FQGNSA.

This clone rates as medium-sized. The genes are TRBV5-4 and TRBJ2-7, with 8 bases fitting TRBD2. Germline V gene sequence: CDR1 SGHNT, CDR2 YYREEE (reference sequence). This CDR3 contains 17 residues. Germline trimming cut 0 bases from V and 2 bases from J; bases unmatched to any gene: 10. The CDR3 sequence: CASSLGVAGGQAYEQYF. CDR3 nucleotide sequence: TGTGCCAGCAGCTTGGGGGTTGCGGGGGGCCAGGCCTACGAGCAGTACTTC.

The sample holds a few counts of this clone. This chain uses TRBV4-3 with TRBJ1-1, with D uncertain. This CDR3 has 18 residues. Trimming removed 0 bases from V and 0 bases from J, with 17 bases in between. Germline V gives CDR1 LGHNA, CDR2 YSLEER. This CDR3 is CASSQDPVGSTVNTEAFF. For the CDR3, the DNA is TGCGCCAGCAGCCAAGATCCGGTAGGGAGTACGGTGAACACTGAAGCTTTCTTT.

This clone was recorded a few times. The V call is TRBV13, the J call TRBJ1-1; the D is unclear. Germline lookup yields CDR1 PRHDT and CDR2 FYEKMQ (reference sequence). The V gene lost 6 bases and the J gene lost 1 base, with 12 bases spanning the gap. There are 14 residues in the CDR3. CDR3: CASSYTVSNTEAFF. CDR3 DNA sequence: TGTGCCAGCAGTTATACGGTTTCGAACACTGAAGCTTTCTTT.

The rearrangement uses TRBV7-2 and TRBJ1-5; no clear D gene. Germline V gives CDR1 SGHTA, CDR2 FQGNSA. Trimming pared 4 bases from V and 6 bases from J, leaving 7 bases between. CDR3 size: 12 residues. For the CDR3, the DNA is TGTGCCAGCAGCTCCTTGGGTCAGCCCCAGCATTTT. Protein product: CASSSLGQPQHF.

This clone has a single count. The V call is TRBV27, the J call TRBJ2-2; TRBD2 is a possible D gene (5 bases). V gave up 8 bases and J gave up 0 bases, with 10 bases separating them. The CDR3 spans 14 residues. Germline V lookup: CDR1 MNHEY, CDR2 SMNVEV (reference sequence). CDR3 DNA: TGTGCCAGCCGTCGGGGAGCGAACACCGGGGAGCTGTTTTTT. Translating gives CASRRGANTGELFF.